A single sample gave rise to the 27 T cell receptor beta chains below, sequenced in a study of blood T cell repertoires in COVID-19. Assay used: immunoSEQ multiplex PCR; TCRdb lists only in-frame clones, some missing. The table has around 140,000 clones, roughly 85% seen once. The specimen was PBMCs or T cells enriched from blood (not recorded which). These receptors originate from a woman aged 45 to 65 who had recovered from COVID-19.

V usage is TRBV5-4 and J usage is TRBJ2-3, with 8 bases fitting TRBD2. V dropped 0 bases and J dropped 0; count of bases not matched to a gene: 3. From germline, CDR1 is SGHNT and CDR2 YYREEE (reference sequence). This CDR3 comprises 16 residues. The CDR3 DNA reads TGTGCCAGCAGCTTGGCCTTAGCGGGGAGCACAGATACGCAGTATTTT. This codes for CASSLALAGSTDTQYF.

The chain employs TRBV14 and TRBJ2-5; 7 nucleotides align to TRBD2. This CDR3 region has 16 residues. Germline V gives CDR1 SGHDN, CDR2 FVKESK. Trimming cost V 0 bases and J 5 bases; bases outside gene matches: 9. CDR3 nucleotide sequence: TGTGCCAGCAGCCAAGATCCCACTAGCGCTTGGGAGACCCAGTACTTC. Protein: CASSQDPTSAWETQYF.

The rearrangement links TRBV2 to TRBJ1-5; D not resolved. V was trimmed by 7 bases and J by 6 bases, leaving 16 bases between them. This CDR3 is 14 amino acids long. From germline, CDR1 is SNHLY and CDR2 FYNNEI. CDR3 DNA sequence: TGTGCCAGCACGGCAGGACTCAATTCTCAGCCCCAGCATTTT. Translated: CASTAGLNSQPQHF.

The rearrangement joins TRBV30 to TRBJ1-6, with TRBD1 matching 10 bases. The CDR3 has 14 residues. V lost 3 bases, J lost 10 bases, and 6 bases stayed unmatched. Germline CDR1 GTSNPN, CDR2 SVGIG (reference sequence). The CDR3 loop reads CAWSHDRGQSPLHF. For the CDR3, the DNA is TGTGCCTGGAGCCATGACAGGGGGCAATCACCCCTCCACTTT.

The gene calls are TRBV5-4 and TRBJ1-2, with D perhaps matching TRBD1 (5 bases). The V gene's germline CDR1 is SGHNT and CDR2 YYREEE (reference sequence). With 4 bases removed from V and 1 base from J, the gap between germline ends came to 8 bases. The CDR3 totals 13 residues. The CDR3 sequence: CASSPDSNYGYTF. Here the CDR3 DNA reads TGTGCCAGCAGCCCCGACAGTAACTATGGCTACACCTTC. The full variable domain, in which reference TRBV5-4 and TRBJ1-2 provide the parts outside the CDR3, is ETGVTQSPTHLIKTRGQQVTLRCSSQSGHNTVSWYQQALGQGPQFIFQYYREEENGRGNFPPRFSGLQFPNYSSELNVNALELDDSALYLCASSPDSNYGYTFGSGTRLTVV.

The chain combines TRBV13 with TRBJ1-2; D is unclear. This CDR3 has 14 residues. In germline, CDR1 is PRHDT, CDR2 FYEKMQ (reference sequence). V was clipped by 0 bases and J by 4 bases, with 9 bases between them. The CDR3 DNA reads as TGTGCCAGCAGCTTAGGTCGGTCCCCCTATGGCTACACCTTC. This codes for CASSLGRSPYGYTF.

The rearrangement uses TRBV9 and TRBJ1-1, with D unclear. The germline V gene has CDR1 SGDLS and CDR2 YYNGEE. The CDR3 is 14 amino acids. The V and J ends lost 0 bases and 0 bases respectively, with 6 bases between them. As DNA, the CDR3 is TGTGCCAGCAGCGTAGGGGCAATGAACACTGAAGCTTTCTTT. This codes for CASSVGAMNTEAFF.

CDR3 in amino acids: CASSAYGTGTYSNQPQHF. DNA of the CDR3: TGTGCCAGCAGCGCTTACGGGACAGGGACTTATAGCAATCAGCCCCAGCATTTT. The rearrangement joins TRBV2 to TRBJ1-5; TRBD1 aligns across 9 bases. Trimming removed 6 bases from V and 0 bases from J; junction bases left unmatched: 12. The germline CDR1 and CDR2 sequences are SNHLY and FYNNEI. The CDR3 has 18 amino acids.

This clone was counted between two and nine times. V gene TRBV18 combines with J gene TRBJ1-2; TRBD1 matches 9 bases. Germline CDR1 is KGHSH and CDR2 is LQKENI. Losses at the gene ends were 4 bases for V and 8 bases for J; bases not matched to a gene: 2. CDR3 size: 12 residues. CDR3 bases: TGTGCCAGCTCACTCGGACAGGGGGGCTACACCTTC. Residues: CASSLGQGGYTF.

The J gene is TRBJ2-1, the V gene TRBV23-1, with D unresolved. TRBV23-1 is an ORF for which the function is uncertain. The CDR3 is 18 amino acids. The V gene lost 2 bases and the J gene lost 0 bases, with 17 bases spanning the gap. CDR3 loop: CASSQNRSFLISYNEQFF. CDR3 bases: TGCGCCAGCAGTCAAAATCGGAGTTTTTTAATCTCCTACAATGAGCAGTTCTTC.

The gene calls are TRBV19 and TRBJ1-2, with D perhaps matching TRBD1 (5 bases). The V and J ends lost 3 bases and 8 bases respectively, with 13 bases between them. Germline CDR1 LNHDA, CDR2 SQIVND (reference sequence). CDR3 length: 13 amino acids. CDR3 protein: CASSILRVGGYTF. The CDR3 bases are TGTGCCAGTAGTATCCTCAGGGTTGGCGGCTACACCTTC. Supplemented by reference TRBV19 and TRBJ1-2, the full variable domain reads DGGITQSPKYLFRKEGQNVTLSCEQNLNHDAMYWYRQDPGQGLRLIYYSQIVNDFQKGDIAEGYSVSREKKESFPLTVTSAQKNPTAFYLCASSILRVGGYTFGSGTRLTVV.

The CDR3 sequence: CASSSGGGGYTF. The CDR3 nucleotides read TGTGCCAGCAGCTCAGGGGGCGGCGGCTACACCTTC. The chain couples TRBV14 to TRBJ1-2, with 8 bases that match TRBD1. The length of the CDR3 is 12 residues. The germline V gene encodes CDR1 SGHDN and CDR2 FVKESK. The V gene end was trimmed by 5 bases and the J gene end by 8 bases; junction bases not matched to a gene: 4. Full variable domain (rest looked up from reference TRBV14 and TRBJ1-2): EAGVTQFPSHSVIEKGQTVTLRCDPISGHDNLYWYRRVMGKEIKFLLHFVKESKQDESGMPNNRFLAERTGGTYSTLKVQPAELEDSGVYFCASSSGGGGYTFGSGTRLTVV.

V and J are TRBV6-5 and TRBJ2-3; 9 positions agree with TRBD2. CDR1 is MNHEY and CDR2 is SVGAGI in the germline V gene. Trimming cost V 4 bases and J 5 bases; bases outside gene matches: 1. This CDR3 has 13 residues. This CDR3 reads CASSWREGDTQYF. Written as DNA, the CDR3 is TGTGCCAGCAGTTGGCGGGAGGGAGATACGCAGTATTTT.

This chain connects TRBV5-1 to TRBJ2-2; perhaps TRBD2 as D (5 bases). The CDR3 loop spans 14 amino acids. Per germline, CDR1 SGHRS and CDR2 YFSETQ. V dropped 4 bases and J dropped 2 bases, with 9 bases sitting between them. The CDR3 spells CASSRTGNTGELFF. The DNA of the CDR3 is TGCGCCAGCAGCCGGACGGGAAACACCGGGGAGCTGTTTTTT.

The chain recombines TRBV19 with TRBJ2-1; TRBD2 aligns across 13 bases. The length of the CDR3 is 16 residues. Germline trimming cut 4 bases from V and 7 bases from J; bases unmatched to any gene: 7. Per germline, CDR1 LNHDA and CDR2 SQIVND (reference sequence). The CDR3 coding sequence is TGTGCCAGTAGTAAACCCGGGACTAGCGGGAAGAATGAGCAGTTCTTC. Protein: CASSKPGTSGKNEQFF.

This clone was found once. The V call is TRBV27, the J call TRBJ2-7; D not certain. The CDR3 has 12 amino acids. Per the germline V gene, CDR1 is MNHEY and CDR2 is SMNVEV (reference sequence). The V gene lost 6 bases and the J gene lost 0 bases, with 6 bases spanning the gap. The CDR3 nucleotides are TGTGCCAGCAGCCCTCCCTCCTACGAGCAGTACTTC. The encoded protein is CASSPPSYEQYF.

This rearrangement joins TRBV9 to TRBJ2-1; 7 bases agree with TRBD1. V was pared by 4 bases and J by 5 bases, with 6 bases of the junction left unmatched. The CDR3 is 14 residues long. Germline CDR1 SGDLS, CDR2 YYNGEE. CDR3 nucleotide sequence: TGTGCCAGCAGCTTCGGACAGGCCGACAATGAGCAGTTCTTC. It yields the protein CASSFGQADNEQFF.

CDR3 protein: CASSVMGGTEAFF. The CDR3 DNA reads TGTGCCAGCAGCGTAATGGGGGGCACTGAAGCTTTCTTT. The V gene is TRBV9, the J gene TRBJ1-1; D perhaps matches TRBD1 (5 bases). CDR1 SGDLS and CDR2 YYNGEE come from the germline V gene. Trimming removed 1 base at V and 4 bases at J, with 8 bases between. The CDR3 totals 13 residues.

The V gene is TRBV4-1, the J gene TRBJ2-5; no clear D gene. The germline V gene has CDR1 MGHRA and CDR2 YSYEKL. The CDR3 has 14 residues. V was cut by 2 bases and J by 5 bases, with 12 bases left in between. As DNA, the CDR3 is TGCGCCAGCAGCCAACGTTCGAGTGTGGAGACCCAGTACTTC. As protein: CASSQRSSVETQYF.

The chain uses TRBV25-1 and TRBJ1-5, with TRBD1 as a possible D gene (5 bases). Trimming cost V 4 bases and J 3 bases, with 10 bases left between them. The CDR3 spans 14 residues. CDR1 is MGHDK, CDR2 SYGVNS, per germline. CDR3 protein: CASSGAGNNQPQHF. The CDR3 DNA follows: TGTGCCAGCAGTGGTGCAGGGAACAATCAGCCCCAGCATTTT.

The chain links TRBV5-4 to TRBJ1-2; 8 bases are shared with TRBD1. This CDR3 has 14 amino acids. Trimming cost V 3 bases and J 2 bases; bases outside gene matches: 3. Germline CDR1 is SGHNT and CDR2 is YYREEE (reference sequence). This chain's CDR3 is CASSSQGGNYGYTF. Here the CDR3 DNA reads TGTGCCAGCAGCTCACAGGGGGGGAACTATGGCTACACCTTC. Based on the CDR3 plus reference TRBV5-4 and TRBJ1-2, the full variable domain is ETGVTQSPTHLIKTRGQQVTLRCSSQSGHNTVSWYQQALGQGPQFIFQYYREEENGRGNFPPRFSGLQFPNYSSELNVNALELDDSALYLCASSSQGGNYGYTFGSGTRLTVV.

There are a few counts of this clone. V and J are TRBV30 and TRBJ1-2; D is ambiguous. The CDR3 covers 14 residues. CDR1 and CDR2 (germline): GTSNPN, SVGIG (reference sequence). Trimming left V 2 bases short and J 5 bases short, with 15 bases between. In nucleotides, the CDR3 is TGTGCCTGGAGTACTTTCCCCGCGAAATATGGCTACACCTTC. Translated: CAWSTFPAKYGYTF.

The genes are TRBV3-1 (or the pseudogene TRBV3-2) and TRBJ1-2, with 7 positions matching TRBD1. There are 14 residues in the CDR3. J was trimmed by 4 bases and V by 1 base; bases with no gene match: 3. Germline CDR1 LGHDT, CDR2 YNNKEL (reference sequence). The CDR3, as DNA: TGTGCCAGCAGCCAAGCTCGGACAGGCTATGGCTACACCTTC. Translating it yields CASSQARTGYGYTF.

The V and J genes are TRBV10-1 and TRBJ2-2; 9 positions match TRBD2. Germline lookup yields CDR1 WNHNN and CDR2 SYGVQD (reference sequence). This CDR3 region has 17 residues. Trimming cost V 8 bases and J 1 base; bases outside gene matches: 11. CDR3 DNA sequence: TGCGCCAGCGCGTTGGGGCGGGAGGGCCTGAACACCGGGGAGCTGTTTTTT. Translated: CASALGREGLNTGELFF.

This clone was found once. J is TRBJ1-5 and V is TRBV10-3; no clear D gene. Trimming removed 0 bases from V and 4 bases from J, with 10 bases in between. Per germline, CDR1 ENHRY and CDR2 SYGVKD. The CDR3 sequence is 15 residues long. The CDR3: CAISESERVNQPQHF. DNA of the CDR3: TGTGCCATCAGTGAGTCCGAACGGGTTAATCAGCCCCAGCATTTT.

The chain has TRBV4-2 and TRBJ2-7, with 7 bases fitting TRBD2. The ends lost 0 bases at V and 7 bases at J; junction bases unmatched: 12. CDR3 size: 16 residues. The germline V gene encodes CDR1 LGHNA and CDR2 YNFKEQ. CDR3 loop: CASSQDLGEGKWEQYF. For the CDR3, the DNA is TGTGCCAGCAGCCAAGATTTGGGGGAGGGCAAGTGGGAGCAGTACTTC.

The V gene is TRBV4-1, the J gene TRBJ2-1; D not resolved. Germline-derived CDR1 and CDR2 are MGHRA and YSYEKL. Trimming left V 0 bases short and J 10 bases short, with 10 bases between. The CDR3 is made up of 13 amino acids. CDR3 coding DNA: TGCGCCAGCAGCCAAGAGTCTCACACGGAGCAGTTCTTC. Translating it yields CASSQESHTEQFF.